This T cell receptor (beta chain) was captured in a study of blood T cell dynamics during melanoma immunotherapy. CDR1 is SGHTA, CDR2 FQGNSA, per germline. This CDR3 is built from 15 residues. V was cut by 1 base and J by 8 bases, with 15 bases left in between. Measured with immunoSEQ multiplex PCR; TCRdb has only the in-frame clones, and not every one. The data show about 7,600 clones, with 85% seen just once and around 4.9% held by the top ten. Time point given: week 3, after first cycle of checkpoint inhibitor. The origin of this receptor is a human donor with melanoma. The starting material was blood, obtained from a patient treated with checkpoint blockade. The chain recombines TRBV7-2 with TRBJ2-1; D is possibly TRBD2 (5 bases). CDR3 coding DNA: TGTGCCAGCAGCTTAGAGAGGACTTTGGGTCATGAGCAGTTCTTC. It codes for CASSLERTLGHEQFF.